This T cell receptor beta chain appears in the sequencing data of a study of T-cell reconstitution after alpha-beta-depleted transplantation in children. Unique molecular identifiers were incorporated during preparation of the TCRbeta library. Using its own MiXCR run on the PCR reads, TCRdb lists one record per CDR3 protein. The data show 450,000 to 600,000 distinct CDR3 sequences, with roughly a tenth seen just once and around 2% held by the top ten. Study-wide results and caveats: Reports say that about two months after transplant, the alpha-beta T cells came out of several hundred graft clones that had expanded. T cells produced anew were the main source of T-cell counts and diversity one year after transplant.

This clonotype was picked up many times. Antigen specificity is unknown. The receptor's source is a child younger than 10 with inherited bone marrow failure, due to receive a stem cell transplant. This sample comprised PBMCs, obtained before TCRalphabeta/CD19-depleted stem cell transplant.

The CDR3 region has the DNA TGTGCCAGCACCCTAGGTGCGGTAGAGACCCAGTACTTC. Its protein is CASTLGAVETQYF. J is TRBJ2-5 and V is TRBV27; D is undetermined. CDR1 and CDR2 from the germline V gene are MNHEY and SMNVEV (reference sequence). The CDR3 totals 13 residues. V was trimmed by 7 bases and J by 4 bases, leaving 13 bases between them.